This entry lists 5 T cell receptor beta chains sequenced from one sample in a study of blood T cell repertoires in COVID-19. Assay used: immunoSEQ multiplex PCR; TCRdb lists only in-frame clones, some missing. Of some 200,000 clones in the sample, 75% to 85% were seen once. The sequenced sample was peripheral blood. All receptors come from a woman between 35 and 50 years old who had recovered from COVID-19.

The genes are TRBV3-1 (or the pseudogene TRBV3-2) and TRBJ1-1; 8 bases agree with TRBD1. This CDR3 contains 16 residues. Trimming took 0 bases from V and 1 from J; bases not matched to a gene: 4. Per germline, CDR1 LGHDT and CDR2 YNNKEL (reference sequence). Here the CDR3 DNA reads TGTGCCAGCAGCCAAGAAGTTGGACAGGGGAACACTGAAGCTTTCTTT. Translating it yields CASSQEVGQGNTEAFF.

This rearrangement joins TRBV28 to TRBJ1-5; D uncertain. From germline, CDR1 is MDHEN and CDR2 SYDVKM. The length of the CDR3 is 13 residues. The germline V and J ends were trimmed by 6 bases and 7 bases, with 13 bases remaining between them. CDR3 sequence reads: CASRQRERQPQHF. CDR3 bases: TGTGCCAGCAGGCAACGGGAGAGACAGCCCCAGCATTTT.

This chain joins TRBV4-3 and TRBJ2-6; TRBD2 agrees at 8 bases. J lost 1 base, V lost 0 bases, and 11 bases had no gene match. This CDR3 is built from 20 residues. CDR1 is LGHNA and CDR2 is YSLEER in the germline V gene. The CDR3 nucleotides are TGCGCCAGCAGCCAAGATCGGGGGGGGGCGATAATATCTGGGGCCAACGTCCTGACTTTC. This gives the protein CASSQDRGGAIISGANVLTF.

This clone was found a few times. The rearrangement uses TRBV11-2 and TRBJ1-3, with a tentative D call TRBD1 (6 bases). The V end lost 2 bases, the J end lost 0 bases, and 14 bases lay between the germline ends. Germline V CDR1 and CDR2: SGHAT, FQNNGV. This CDR3 comprises 17 residues. CDR3 bases: TGTGCCAGCAGCTTAACAGGGAACCTTTTCTCTGGAAACACCATATATTTT. This codes for CASSLTGNLFSGNTIYF.

This clone was seen only a few times. The rearrangement joins TRBV6-5 to TRBJ1-2, with 9 bases that match TRBD1. This CDR3 has 13 residues. In germline, CDR1 is MNHEY, CDR2 SVGAGI. Unmatched junction bases numbered 5, after V lost 4 bases and J lost 8 bases. The CDR3 region has the DNA TGTGCCAGCAGTTTTGACAGGGGGTCGGGCTACACCTTC. Translation: CASSFDRGSGYTF.